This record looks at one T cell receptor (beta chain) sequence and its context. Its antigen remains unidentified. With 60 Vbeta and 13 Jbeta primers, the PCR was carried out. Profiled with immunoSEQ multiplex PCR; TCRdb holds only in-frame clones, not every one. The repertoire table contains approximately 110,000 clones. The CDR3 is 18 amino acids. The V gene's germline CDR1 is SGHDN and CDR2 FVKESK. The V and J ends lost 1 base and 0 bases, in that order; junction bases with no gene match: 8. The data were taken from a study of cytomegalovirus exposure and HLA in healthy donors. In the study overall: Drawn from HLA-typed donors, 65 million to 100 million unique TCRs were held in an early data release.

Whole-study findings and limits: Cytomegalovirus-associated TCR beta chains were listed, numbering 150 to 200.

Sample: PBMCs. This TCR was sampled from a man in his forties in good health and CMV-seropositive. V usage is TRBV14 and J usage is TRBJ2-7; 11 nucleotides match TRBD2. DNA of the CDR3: TGTGCCAGCAGCCAAGGGCTAGCGGGAGGAAAAAGCTCCTACGAGCAGTACTTC. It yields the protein CASSQGLAGGKSSYEQYF. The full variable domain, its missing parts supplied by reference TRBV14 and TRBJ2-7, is EAGVTQFPSHSVIEKGQTVTLRCDPISGHDNLYWYRRVMGKEIKFLLHFVKESKQDESGMPNNRFLAERTGGTYSTLKVQPAELEDSGVYFCASSQGLAGGKSSYEQYFGPGTRLTVT.